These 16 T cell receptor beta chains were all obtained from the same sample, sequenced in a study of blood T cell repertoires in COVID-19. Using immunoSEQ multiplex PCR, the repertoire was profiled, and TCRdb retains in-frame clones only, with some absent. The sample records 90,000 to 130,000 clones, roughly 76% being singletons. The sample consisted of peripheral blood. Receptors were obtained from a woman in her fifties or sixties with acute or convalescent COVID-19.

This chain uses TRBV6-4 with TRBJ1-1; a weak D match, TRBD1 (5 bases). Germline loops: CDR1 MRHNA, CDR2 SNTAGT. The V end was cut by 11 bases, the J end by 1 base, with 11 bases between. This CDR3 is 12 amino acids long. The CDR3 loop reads CAGQGGNTEAFF. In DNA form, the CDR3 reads TGTGCCGGACAAGGTGGGAACACTGAAGCTTTCTTT.

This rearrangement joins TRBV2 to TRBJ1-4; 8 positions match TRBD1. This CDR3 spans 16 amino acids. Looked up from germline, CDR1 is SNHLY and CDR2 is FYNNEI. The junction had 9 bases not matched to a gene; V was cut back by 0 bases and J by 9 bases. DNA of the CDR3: TGTGCCAGCAGTGAAGCCTTGGGGACAGGCGTCAAAAAACTGTTTTTT. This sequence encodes CASSEALGTGVKKLFF.

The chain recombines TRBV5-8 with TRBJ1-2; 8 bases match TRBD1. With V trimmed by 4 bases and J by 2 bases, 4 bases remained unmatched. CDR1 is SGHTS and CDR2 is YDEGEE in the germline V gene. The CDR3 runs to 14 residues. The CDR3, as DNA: TGTGCCAGCAGCCTGGGACAGGCCAACTATGGCTACACCTTC. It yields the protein CASSLGQANYGYTF.

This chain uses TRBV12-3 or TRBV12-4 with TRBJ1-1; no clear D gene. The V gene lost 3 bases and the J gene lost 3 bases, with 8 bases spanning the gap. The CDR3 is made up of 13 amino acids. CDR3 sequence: CASSFRQDTEAFF. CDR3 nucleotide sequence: TGTGCCAGCAGTTTTCGCCAGGACACTGAAGCTTTCTTT.

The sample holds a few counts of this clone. The CDR3: CASRPRTGEGQPQHF. The CDR3 coding sequence is TGTGCCAGCAGACCCCGGACAGGGGAGGGACAGCCCCAGCATTTT. The rearrangement uses TRBV6-6 and TRBJ1-5, with 9 nucleotides matching TRBD1. Germline V gene lookup returns CDR1 MNHNY and CDR2 SVGAGI (reference sequence). The CDR3 sequence is 15 residues long. J was trimmed by 7 bases and V by 6 bases; bases with no gene match: 10.

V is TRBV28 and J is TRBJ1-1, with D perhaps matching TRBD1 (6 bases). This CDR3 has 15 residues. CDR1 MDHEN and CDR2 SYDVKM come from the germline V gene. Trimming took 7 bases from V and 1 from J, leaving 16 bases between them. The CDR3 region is CASMRGSTGNTEAFF. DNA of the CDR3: TGTGCCAGCATGAGGGGCTCGACAGGGAACACTGAAGCTTTCTTT.

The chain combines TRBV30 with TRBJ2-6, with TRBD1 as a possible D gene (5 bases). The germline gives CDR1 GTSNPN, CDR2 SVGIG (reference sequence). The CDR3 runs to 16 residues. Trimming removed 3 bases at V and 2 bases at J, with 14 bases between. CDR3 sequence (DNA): TGTGCCTGGAGACAGGCTCTCCTTACTGGGGCCAACGTCCTGACTTTC. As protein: CAWRQALLTGANVLTF.

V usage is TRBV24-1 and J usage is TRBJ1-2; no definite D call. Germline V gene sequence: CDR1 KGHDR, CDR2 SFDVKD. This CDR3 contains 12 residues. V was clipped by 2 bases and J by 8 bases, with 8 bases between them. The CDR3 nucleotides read TGTGCCACCAGTGATTCTGTTGGCGGCTACACCTTC. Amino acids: CATSDSVGGYTF.

The CDR3 protein is CASLDRLLNYGYTF. The CDR3 DNA follows: TGTGCCAGCCTGGACAGGCTCTTGAACTATGGCTACACCTTC. V gene TRBV28 combines with J gene TRBJ1-2; TRBD1 agrees at 7 bases. Germline trimming cut 8 bases from V and 2 bases from J; bases unmatched to any gene: 8. Germline V gene sequence: CDR1 MDHEN, CDR2 SYDVKM. The CDR3 is 14 amino acids.

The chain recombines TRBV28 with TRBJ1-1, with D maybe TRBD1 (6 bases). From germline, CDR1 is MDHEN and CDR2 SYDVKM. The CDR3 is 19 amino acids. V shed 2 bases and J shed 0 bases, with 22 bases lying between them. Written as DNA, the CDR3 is TGTGCCAGCAGTTTAATTTATGGGGCCGCGGGGGGCCTGAACACTGAAGCTTTCTTT. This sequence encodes CASSLIYGAAGGLNTEAFF.

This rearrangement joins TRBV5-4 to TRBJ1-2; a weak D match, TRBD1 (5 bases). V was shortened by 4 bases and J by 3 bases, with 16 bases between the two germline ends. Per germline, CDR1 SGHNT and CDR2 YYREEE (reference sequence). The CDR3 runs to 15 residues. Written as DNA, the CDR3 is TGTGCCAGCAGCCTCAGCGTAGGGGTTGACTATGGCTACACCTTC. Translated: CASSLSVGVDYGYTF.

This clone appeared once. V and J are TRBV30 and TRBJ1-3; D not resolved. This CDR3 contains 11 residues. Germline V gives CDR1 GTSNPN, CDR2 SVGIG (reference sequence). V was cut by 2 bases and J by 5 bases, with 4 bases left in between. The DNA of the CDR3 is TGTGCCTGGAGTCTACGAAACACCATATATTTT. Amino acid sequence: CAWSLRNTIYF.

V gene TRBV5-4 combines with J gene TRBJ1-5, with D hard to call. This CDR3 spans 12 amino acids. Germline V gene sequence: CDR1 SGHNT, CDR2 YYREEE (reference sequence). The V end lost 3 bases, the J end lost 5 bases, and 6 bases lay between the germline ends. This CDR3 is CASSSPDQPQHF. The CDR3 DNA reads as TGTGCCAGCAGCTCCCCGGATCAGCCCCAGCATTTT. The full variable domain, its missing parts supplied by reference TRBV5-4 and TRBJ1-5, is ETGVTQSPTHLIKTRGQQVTLRCSSQSGHNTVSWYQQALGQGPQFIFQYYREEENGRGNFPPRFSGLQFPNYSSELNVNALELDDSALYLCASSSPDQPQHFGDGTRLSIL.

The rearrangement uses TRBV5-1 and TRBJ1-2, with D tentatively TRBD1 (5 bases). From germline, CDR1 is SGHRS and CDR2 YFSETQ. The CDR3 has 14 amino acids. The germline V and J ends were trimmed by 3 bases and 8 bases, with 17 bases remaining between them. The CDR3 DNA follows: TGCGCCAGCAGCTCCGTTGGGGGGACCGGCGGCTACACCTTC. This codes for CASSSVGGTGGYTF.

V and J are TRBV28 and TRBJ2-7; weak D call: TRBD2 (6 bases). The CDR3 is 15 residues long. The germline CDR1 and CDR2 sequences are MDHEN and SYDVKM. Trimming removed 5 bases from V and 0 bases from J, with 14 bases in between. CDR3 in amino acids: CASSPPGLFSYEQYF. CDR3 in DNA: TGTGCCAGCAGTCCCCCGGGACTGTTCTCCTACGAGCAGTACTTC. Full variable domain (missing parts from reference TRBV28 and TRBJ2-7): DVKVTQSSRYLVKRTGEKVFLECVQDMDHENMFWYRQDPGLGLRLIYFSYDVKMKEKGDIPEGYSVSREKKERFSLILESASTNQTSMYLCASSPPGLFSYEQYFGPGTRLTVT.

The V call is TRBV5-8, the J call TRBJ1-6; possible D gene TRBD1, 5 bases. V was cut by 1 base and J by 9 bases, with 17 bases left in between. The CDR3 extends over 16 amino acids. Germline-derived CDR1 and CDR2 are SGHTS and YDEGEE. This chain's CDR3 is CASSLRAGAGVSPLHF. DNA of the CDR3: TGTGCCAGCAGCTTGAGGGCCGGGGCGGGGGTTTCACCCCTCCACTTT.